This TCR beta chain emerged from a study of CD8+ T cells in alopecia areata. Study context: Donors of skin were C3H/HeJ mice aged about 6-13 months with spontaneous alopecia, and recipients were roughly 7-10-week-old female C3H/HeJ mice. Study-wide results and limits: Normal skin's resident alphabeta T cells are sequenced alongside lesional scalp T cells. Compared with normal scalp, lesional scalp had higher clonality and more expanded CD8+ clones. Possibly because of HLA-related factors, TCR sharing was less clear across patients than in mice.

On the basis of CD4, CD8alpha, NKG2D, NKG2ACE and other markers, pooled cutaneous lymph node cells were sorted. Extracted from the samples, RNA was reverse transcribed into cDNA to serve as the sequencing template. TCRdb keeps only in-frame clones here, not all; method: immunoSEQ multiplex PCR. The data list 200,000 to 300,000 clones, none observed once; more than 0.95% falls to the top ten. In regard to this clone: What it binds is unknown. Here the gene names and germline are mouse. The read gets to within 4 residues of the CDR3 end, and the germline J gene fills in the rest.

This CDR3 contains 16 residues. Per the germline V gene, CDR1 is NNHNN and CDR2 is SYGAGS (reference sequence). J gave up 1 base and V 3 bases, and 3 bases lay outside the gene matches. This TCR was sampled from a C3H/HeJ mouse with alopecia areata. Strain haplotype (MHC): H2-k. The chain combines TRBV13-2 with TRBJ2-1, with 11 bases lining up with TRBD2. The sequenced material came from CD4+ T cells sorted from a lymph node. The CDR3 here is CASGGGLGENYAEQFF. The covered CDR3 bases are TGTGCCAGCGGTGGGGGACTGGGGGAGAACTATGCT.